The clone carrying this T cell receptor beta chain was found a few times. Only in-frame clones appear in the TCRdb table, and some are missing; sequencing was by immunoSEQ multiplex PCR. The table includes more than 70,000 clones, just over 90% detected once. The CDR3 has 14 amino acids. Trimming cost V 4 bases and J 1 base, with 10 bases left between them. Germline V lookup: CDR1 MNHEY, CDR2 SMNVEV (reference sequence). This record comes from a study of technical replicates of blood from a handful of donors. The TCR was taken from a human donor in good health. The sample comprised T cells isolated from PBMCs. This chain links TRBV27 with TRBJ1-1; D gene ambiguous. The CDR3 is CASSSPYGNTEAFF. Here the CDR3 DNA reads TGTGCCAGCAGTTCACCGTACGGGAACACTGAAGCTTTCTTT.